This T cell receptor (beta chain) was retrieved from a study of shared clonotypes between healthy human individuals. General study results and limits: The sole specimen, blood, was sampled, and tissue repertoires likely differ. The study drew on few donors, limiting represented genetic and exposure-history diversity. Naive subsets usually exceeded memory subsets in estimated richness.

Measured with immunoSEQ multiplex PCR; TCRdb has only the in-frame clones, and not every one. The sample records hundreds of thousands of clones, 95% to 96% being singletons. A remark on this clone: The antigen is unknown.

Terminally differentiated effector memory CD45RA+ cells were excluded from the naive CD8 cells, which were CD45RO-negative and positively selected for CCR7. Donors had no recently reported acute infections or vaccinations and were HIV-negative. This CDR3 contains 14 residues. From germline, CDR1 is SGHNT and CDR2 YYREEE (reference sequence). The TCR sequence derives from a woman aged 25-40 years in good health. The chain has TRBV5-4 and TRBJ2-5; D possibly uses TRBD1 or TRBD2 (5 bases each). The J call is in doubt because the DNA end fits TRBJ2-7 better. Material for sequencing was naive CD8+ T cells sorted from blood. CDR3 DNA: TGTGCCAGCAGCGTGGGACGGTTGGCGCCCGAGCAGTACTTC. It encodes CASSVGRLAPEQYF.